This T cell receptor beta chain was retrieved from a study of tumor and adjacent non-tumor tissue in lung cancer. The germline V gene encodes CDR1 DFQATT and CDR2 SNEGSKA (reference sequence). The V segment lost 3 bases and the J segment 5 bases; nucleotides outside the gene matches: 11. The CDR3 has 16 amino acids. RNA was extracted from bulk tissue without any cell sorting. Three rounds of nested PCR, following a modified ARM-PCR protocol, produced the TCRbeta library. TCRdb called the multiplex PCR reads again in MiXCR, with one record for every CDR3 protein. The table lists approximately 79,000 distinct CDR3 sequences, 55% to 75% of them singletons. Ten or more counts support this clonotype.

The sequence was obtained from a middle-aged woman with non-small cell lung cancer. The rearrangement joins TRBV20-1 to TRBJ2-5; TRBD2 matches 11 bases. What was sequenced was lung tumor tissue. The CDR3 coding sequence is TGCAGTGCTAGTCCCCGACTAGCGGGGAATGGGGAGACCCAGTACTTC. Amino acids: CSASPRLAGNGETQYF.